The 22 T cell receptor beta chains presented below share a single source sample, sequenced in a study of blood T cell repertoires in COVID-19. The data were produced by immunoSEQ multiplex PCR, yet TCRdb's version contains in-frame clones alone and is incomplete. This table holds over 250,000 clones, over 85% found once. The sequenced material came from PBMCs or T cells enriched from blood (not recorded which). Receptors originate from a woman aged 60-75 years who had recovered from COVID-19.

The chain employs TRBV3-1 (or the pseudogene TRBV3-2) and TRBJ1-2; a weak D match, TRBD1 (6 bases). There are 15 residues in the CDR3. The germline CDR1 and CDR2 sequences are LGHDT and YNNKEL (reference sequence). V gave up 1 base and J gave up 4 bases, with 13 bases separating them. DNA for the CDR3: TGTGCCAGCAGCCAAGGCGGACAGCGGCTCTATGGCTACACCTTC. It translates to CASSQGGQRLYGYTF.

Remarks on this clone: At the DNA level, this CDR3 is encoded by other sequences in the same sample as well. V gene TRBV5-5 combines with J gene TRBJ1-1; no reliable D call. Germline V gene sequence: CDR1 SGHKS, CDR2 YYEKEE (reference sequence). The V end lost 0 bases, the J end lost 8 bases, and 8 bases lay between the germline ends. This CDR3 is built from 12 residues. The CDR3 bases are TGTGCCAGCAGCTTGGTGGAGGGAGAAGCTTTCTTT. This translates into CASSLVEGEAFF.

The chain uses TRBV5-1 and TRBJ1-1, with TRBD1 identical over 10 bases. From germline, CDR1 is SGHRS and CDR2 YFSETQ. The CDR3 loop spans 14 amino acids. V gave up 4 bases and J gave up 5 bases; unmatched junction bases: 5. CDR3 DNA: TGCGCCAGCAGCGGGACAGGGGAAGCGACTGAAGCTTTCTTT. Translating it yields CASSGTGEATEAFF.

The J gene is TRBJ1-2, the V gene TRBV24-1; maybe TRBD1 (6 bases). Trimming shortened V by 7 bases and J by 11 bases, and 19 bases separated the two germline ends. The CDR3 extends over 13 amino acids. Germline lookup yields CDR1 KGHDR and CDR2 SFDVKD. The CDR3 protein is CATRAGSRTEYTF. The CDR3 DNA is TGTGCCACCAGAGCAGGGTCCAGGACAGAATACACCTTC.

This clone has a single count. The chain uses TRBV19 and TRBJ2-3; 12 nucleotides match TRBD2. After removal of 3 bases from V and 8 bases from J, the junction contained 15 bases not matched to a gene. Germline CDR1 and CDR2: LNHDA and SQIVND (reference sequence). This CDR3 region has 18 residues. CDR3 coding DNA: TGTGCCAGTAGTATTGTGACTAGCGGGAGTGTCGTGGCGGCTACGCAGTATTTT. This sequence encodes CASSIVTSGSVVAATQYF.

This clone was counted a single time. The V and J genes are TRBV11-2 and TRBJ2-1, with a possible D match to TRBD2 (5 bases). V was cut by 5 bases and J by 12 bases, with 11 bases left in between. CDR1 and CDR2 from the germline V gene are SGHAT and FQNNGV. This CDR3 spans 11 amino acids. The DNA of the CDR3 is TGTGCCAGCAGCGTGGGAGATTGGCAGTTCTTC. This codes for CASSVGDWQFF.

This chain links TRBV24-1 with TRBJ2-5; 15 bases agree with TRBD2. The CDR3 length is 18 residues. Looked up from germline, CDR1 is KGHDR and CDR2 is SFDVKD. V gave up 6 bases and J gave up 6 bases; unmatched junction bases: 13. CDR3 amino acids: CATSSGPGLAGGQQTQYF. As DNA, the CDR3 is TGTGCCACCAGTTCAGGCCCGGGACTAGCGGGAGGTCAGCAGACCCAGTACTTC.

This clone was counted only a few times. The rearrangement uses TRBV4-1 and TRBJ2-7; 8 positions agree with TRBD2. V dropped 1 base and J dropped 2; count of bases not matched to a gene: 4. This CDR3 comprises 15 residues. Per germline, CDR1 MGHRA and CDR2 YSYEKL. The CDR3 DNA reads as TGCGCCAGCAGCCAAGGGACTAGCCGAGCCTACGAGCAGTACTTC. As protein: CASSQGTSRAYEQYF.

The chain is built from TRBV4-2 and TRBJ1-1; D uncertain. The germline V gene has CDR1 LGHNA and CDR2 YNFKEQ. This CDR3 has 14 residues. V gave up 1 base and J gave up 4 bases, with 10 bases separating them. CDR3: CASSQAGEGTEAFF. In DNA form, the CDR3 reads TGTGCCAGCAGCCAAGCGGGTGAAGGCACTGAAGCTTTCTTT.

V and J are TRBV24-1 and TRBJ2-2; possible D gene TRBD1, 5 bases. V was trimmed by 7 bases and J by 6 bases, leaving 8 bases between them. CDR1 and CDR2 from the germline V gene are KGHDR and SFDVKD. CDR3 length: 12 amino acids. The CDR3 loop is CATRQGPGELFF. CDR3 coding DNA: TGTGCCACCAGGCAGGGCCCCGGGGAGCTGTTTTTT.

The rearrangement links TRBV6-5 to TRBJ1-2; D might be TRBD1 (6 bases). This CDR3 region has 14 residues. V was trimmed by 7 bases and J by 4 bases, leaving 16 bases between them. CDR1 MNHEY and CDR2 SVGAGI come from the germline V gene. CDR3: CASTSQGNGYGYTF. The DNA of the CDR3 is TGTGCCAGCACCTCACAGGGTAACGGCTATGGCTACACCTTC.

This clone occurred once. The rearrangement links TRBV27 to TRBJ2-1, with TRBD2 identical over 9 bases. J gave up 0 bases and V 5 bases, and 2 bases lay outside the gene matches. CDR1 is MNHEY and CDR2 is SMNVEV in the germline V gene (reference sequence). The CDR3 sequence is 15 residues long. CDR3 loop: CASSPRGGSYNEQFF. CDR3 in DNA: TGTGCCAGCAGTCCGCGGGGGGGCTCCTACAATGAGCAGTTCTTC.

The chain recombines TRBV7-8 with TRBJ2-2, with 15 positions matching TRBD2. The CDR3 extends over 18 amino acids. The germline V gene has CDR1 SGHVS and CDR2 FQNEAQ. V dropped 4 bases and J dropped 5; count of bases not matched to a gene: 8. Here the CDR3 reads CASSSGWTSGGGTGELFF. The DNA for the CDR3 is TGTGCCAGCAGCTCCGGATGGACTAGCGGGGGGGGAACCGGGGAGCTGTTTTTT.

The rearrangement uses TRBV21-1 and TRBJ2-1; the D call in the table, TRBD1, was not verified against the DNA. TRBV21-1 is a recognized pseudogene. The CDR3 consists of 17 residues. In DNA form, the CDR3 reads TGTGCCAGCAGCAAAGCCAAAGGGGCAAGCTCCTACAATGAGCAGTTCTTC. Protein: CASSKAKGASSYNEQFF.

The genes are TRBV2 and TRBJ2-7; TRBD2 aligns across 10 bases. J lost 7 bases, V lost 4 bases, and 10 bases had no gene match. Germline CDR1 SNHLY, CDR2 FYNNEI. This CDR3 is built from 15 residues. In DNA form, the CDR3 reads TGTGCCAGCAGTGGACGTGCTAGCGGGAGATTTGAGCAGTACTTC. As protein: CASSGRASGRFEQYF.

This clone was found once. The rearrangement uses TRBV7-9 and TRBJ1-1; a weak D match, TRBD1 (5 bases). The CDR3 has 16 amino acids. Trimming left V 1 base short and J 2 bases short, with 14 bases between. Per the germline V gene, CDR1 is SEHNR and CDR2 is FQNEAQ (reference sequence). The CDR3 DNA reads as TGTGCCAGCAGCTTAGACGGGGGAGGAAGAAACACTGAAGCTTTCTTT. It translates to CASSLDGGGRNTEAFF. The variable domain in full, completed from reference TRBV7-9 and TRBJ1-1, reads DTGVSQNPRHKITKRGQNVTFRCDPISEHNRLYWYRQTLGQGPEFLTYFQNEAQLEKSRLLSDRFSAERPKGSFSTLEIQRTEQGDSAMYLCASSLDGGGRNTEAFFGQGTRLTVV.

V gene TRBV6-5 combines with J gene TRBJ1-6; perhaps TRBD1 as D (5 bases). Germline assignment: CDR1 MNHEY and CDR2 SVGAGI. CDR3 size: 14 residues. V shed 8 bases and J shed 9 bases, with 17 bases lying between them. The CDR3 region has the DNA TGTGCCAGCCGATTTCCGGGGGAACTTTCACCCCTCCACTTT. Translation: CASRFPGELSPLHF.

The rearrangement links TRBV5-5 to TRBJ1-2; D gene ambiguous. Germline CDR1 reads SGHKS; CDR2 reads YYEKEE (reference sequence). V was cut by 0 bases and J by 4 bases, with 7 bases left in between. This CDR3 comprises 13 residues. The CDR3 nucleotides are TGTGCCAGCAGCTTGGACAGTCCCTATGGCTACACCTTC. Translating gives CASSLDSPYGYTF.

This chain joins TRBV12-3 or TRBV12-4 and TRBJ2-1; D is unclear. This CDR3 is built from 12 residues. Between the trimmed V and J ends, which lost 5 bases and 5 bases, there was a span of 7 bases. The CDR3 spells CASSNRDNEQFF. DNA of the CDR3: TGTGCCAGCAGTAACAGAGACAATGAGCAGTTCTTC.

CDR3 nucleotide sequence: TGTGCCAGCAGTTTAAGGGGGGGCGGCTACTCCTATAATTCACCCCTCCACTTT. The encoded protein is CASSLRGGGYSYNSPLHF. This sequence joins TRBV28 and TRBJ1-6; maybe TRBD1 (6 bases). CDR1 and CDR2 from the germline V gene are MDHEN and SYDVKM. This CDR3 is built from 18 residues. V lost 2 bases and J lost 0, with 14 bases in between. The whole variable domain, remainder taken from reference TRBV28 and TRBJ1-6, is DVKVTQSSRYLVKRTGEKVFLECVQDMDHENMFWYRQDPGLGLRLIYFSYDVKMKEKGDIPEGYSVSREKKERFSLILESASTNQTSMYLCASSLRGGGYSYNSPLHFGNGTRLTVT.

The chain recombines TRBV5-4 with TRBJ1-1; D may be TRBD1 (5 bases). Germline V lookup: CDR1 SGHNT, CDR2 YYREEE (reference sequence). V lost 7 bases and J 1 base, leaving 11 bases between the germline ends. The CDR3 has 13 amino acids. CDR3 residues: CASQVRANTEAFF. The DNA for the CDR3 is TGTGCCAGCCAAGTCAGGGCGAACACTGAAGCTTTCTTT.

The chain links TRBV14 to TRBJ2-7; 12 bases are a match to TRBD2. Germline loops: CDR1 SGHDN, CDR2 FVKESK. Trimming cost V 1 base and J 1 base; bases outside gene matches: 5. The CDR3 consists of 17 residues. In DNA, the CDR3 is TGTGCCAGCAGCCAAGGAATACTAGCGGGAGGTTCCTACGAGCAGTACTTC. Protein: CASSQGILAGGSYEQYF.